This T cell receptor (beta chain) was obtained from a study of breast tumors, draining lymph nodes, adjacent tissues. MiXCR, run by TCRdb on the multiplex PCR reads, gives a single entry per CDR3 protein. The repertoire consists of nearly 110,000 distinct CDR3 sequences, with 30% occurring once and the leading ten covering under 6.5%. The germline gives CDR1 SGHDN, CDR2 FVKESK. CDR3 length: 14 residues. V shed 1 base and J shed 9 bases, with 10 bases lying between them. The sample holds many counts of this clonotype. Its target is not known. Study conclusions and caveats: The lymph node origin of tumor T cells was framed as consistent with a hypothesis, not demonstrated. Compared with lymph nodes, tumors were less diverse; compared with nontumor tissue, more. Most tumor T cells seemingly derive from lymph node, then expand in tumor.

Axillary draining lymph nodes of breast cancer patients supplied the node samples. This receptor was identified in a female donor with breast cancer. Some clones in this sample may be carry-over from other donors' samples. The sample comprised axillary lymph node tissue. The rearrangement uses TRBV14 and TRBJ1-6, with D possibly matching TRBD1 (5 bases). In nucleotides, the CDR3 is TGTGCCAGCAGCCAAGCCAGGGTCGGTTCACCCCTCCACTTT. Protein product: CASSQARVGSPLHF.